Below, 30 T cell receptor beta chains from the same sample are listed, as sequenced in a study of T cells after yellow fever vaccination. TCRdb used MiXCR to reprocess the 5' RACE reads, holding one entry per CDR3 protein. The sample consists of roughly 150,000 distinct CDR3 sequences, around 7.2% of them appearing once. The material sequenced was CD4+ T cells sorted from PBMCs, taken about 5 days after the first yellow fever vaccination. Receptors were obtained from a young man who received the YFV17D yellow fever vaccine.

This clonotype was seen repeatedly, ten times or more. CDR3 in DNA: TGTGCCATCAGCAGCCGGGGCCGCTCCCTCTACAATGAGCAGTTCTTC. The encoded protein is CAISSRGRSLYNEQFF. The chain joins TRBV10-3 to TRBJ2-1, with D perhaps matching TRBD1 or TRBD2 (5 bases each). The CDR3 has 16 residues. With 6 bases removed from V and 3 bases from J, the gap between germline ends came to 18 bases. In germline, CDR1 is ENHRY, CDR2 SYGVKD.

This clonotype occurred many times. In DNA form, the CDR3 reads TGTGCCAGCAGCGACGGGACGGGCTACACCGGGGAGCTGTTTTTT. This gives the protein CASSDGTGYTGELFF. V gene TRBV7-2 combines with J gene TRBJ2-2; D may be TRBD1 or TRBD2 (5 bases each). The CDR3 consists of 15 residues. V was clipped by 5 bases and J by 3 bases, with 13 bases between them. Germline V gene sequence: CDR1 SGHTA, CDR2 FQGNSA.

This clonotype was found a few times. The rearrangement links TRBV6-5 to TRBJ2-2; TRBD1 matches 10 bases. Germline CDR1 MNHEY, CDR2 SVGAGI. CDR3 length: 15 residues. V shed 7 bases and J 6 bases; nucleotides not matched to a gene: 8. The CDR3 loop is CASKRTGGMAGELFF. CDR3 DNA: TGTGCCAGCAAGAGGACAGGGGGTATGGCCGGGGAGCTGTTTTTT.

In its sample, this clonotype was seen many times. This chain uses TRBV12-3 or TRBV12-4 with TRBJ1-5; D remains ambiguous. The V gene lost 8 bases and the J gene lost 3 bases, with 11 bases spanning the gap. The CDR3 totals 13 residues. The CDR3 loop reads CASEAQLNQPQHF. In nucleotides, the CDR3 is TGTGCCAGCGAGGCACAGCTCAATCAGCCCCAGCATTTT.

This clonotype was picked up many times. V is TRBV5-1 and J is TRBJ2-5, with TRBD2 identical over 8 bases. The CDR3 contains 14 residues. After removal of 4 bases from V and 7 bases from J, the junction contained 9 bases not matched to a gene. From germline, CDR1 is SGHRS and CDR2 YFSETQ. CDR3 sequence (DNA): TGCGCCAGCAGCACGCTCGGGGGGGAGATGACCCAGTACTTC. Protein sequence: CASSTLGGEMTQYF.

The chain recombines TRBV4-3 with TRBJ1-4; 7 bases line up with TRBD1. The CDR3 is 16 residues long. The V segment lost 0 bases and the J segment 7 bases; nucleotides outside the gene matches: 8. CDR1 and CDR2 (germline): LGHNA, YSLEER. The CDR3 DNA is TGCGCCAGCAGCCAAGATCAAAAGGGGGCGAGTGAAAAACTGTTTTTT. Protein sequence: CASSQDQKGASEKLFF.

In this sample, this clonotype turned up many times. For the CDR3, the DNA is TGCAGTGCTGGACACTCTGGGGCCAACGTCCTGACTTTC. This encodes CSAGHSGANVLTF. The J gene is TRBJ2-6, the V gene TRBV20-1, with D maybe TRBD1 (5 bases). The CDR3 loop spans 13 amino acids. V was shortened by 5 bases and J by 0 bases, with 5 bases between the two germline ends. Germline V gene lookup returns CDR1 DFQATT and CDR2 SNEGSKA (reference sequence).

The sample holds many counts of this clonotype. The J gene is TRBJ2-3, the V gene TRBV6-2 or TRBV6-3, with no clear D. The V end lost 0 bases, the J end lost 5 bases, and 6 bases lay between the germline ends. This CDR3 has 13 residues. Germline V gene sequence: CDR1 MNHEY, CDR2 SVGEGT. CDR3 residues: CASSYSPVDTQYF. DNA for the CDR3: TGTGCCAGCAGTTACTCTCCTGTAGATACGCAGTATTTT.

CDR3 nucleotide sequence: TGTGCCAGCAGGAGGGTCGGGGGGTTTTCTGGCTACACCTTC. It yields the protein CASRRVGGFSGYTF. The chain links TRBV5-5 to TRBJ1-2; possibly TRBD1 for D (5 bases). The CDR3 has 14 residues. Trimming removed 5 bases from V and 7 bases from J, with 18 bases in between. CDR1 is SGHKS and CDR2 is YYEKEE in the germline V gene (reference sequence).

The chain joins TRBV6-1 to TRBJ2-2, with 11 bases matching TRBD2. The V and J ends lost 0 bases and 6 bases, in that order; junction bases with no gene match: 0. This CDR3 has 15 residues. The germline V gene has CDR1 MNHNS and CDR2 SASEGT. The CDR3 nucleotides are TGTGCCAGCAGTGAAGCTAGCGGGGGGGCCGGGGAGCTGTTTTTT. This translates into CASSEASGGAGELFF.

This clonotype was observed a handful of times. The chain joins TRBV6-5 to TRBJ1-2; maybe TRBD1 (5 bases). The V end lost 1 base, the J end lost 8 bases, and 14 bases lay between the germline ends. Germline-derived CDR1 and CDR2 are MNHEY and SVGAGI. The CDR3 spans 14 residues. This CDR3 reads CASSYWQGTVGYTF. Written as DNA, the CDR3 is TGTGCCAGCAGTTACTGGCAGGGTACAGTCGGCTACACCTTC.

The gene calls are TRBV7-2 and TRBJ1-2; no definite D call. This CDR3 is built from 14 residues. CDR1 and CDR2 from the germline V gene are SGHTA and FQGNSA. V was trimmed by 2 bases and J by 5 bases, leaving 12 bases between them. CDR3 in DNA: TGTGCCAGCAGCTTATCAGACGGGGAGTATGGCTACACCTTC. It translates to CASSLSDGEYGYTF.

This clonotype came up many times. The chain recombines TRBV5-1 with TRBJ2-5, with D perhaps TRBD1 (6 bases). Trimming cost V 4 bases and J 3 bases, with 13 bases left between them. Germline CDR1 reads SGHRS; CDR2 reads YFSETQ. The CDR3 totals 14 residues. The CDR3 DNA is TGCGCCAGCAGCATGACCGCAGGGGAAGAGACCCAGTACTTC. Translation gives CASSMTAGEETQYF.

This clonotype was observed at least ten times. This chain joins TRBV28 and TRBJ2-7; 8 bases match TRBD2. The CDR3 is 14 residues long. Losses at the gene ends were 7 bases for V and 3 bases for J; bases not matched to a gene: 8. Germline V gene lookup returns CDR1 MDHEN and CDR2 SYDVKM. CDR3: CASKSGGGVYEQYF. As DNA, the CDR3 is TGTGCCAGCAAATCCGGGGGGGGCGTCTACGAGCAGTACTTC.

The chain carries TRBV10-2 and TRBJ1-4; TRBD1 agrees at 12 bases. Trimming took 3 bases from V and 5 from J; bases not matched to a gene: 1. The CDR3 totals 15 residues. The germline V gene has CDR1 WSHSY and CDR2 SAAADI. The CDR3 region has the DNA TGCGCCAGCAGTGACGGGACAGGGGGCAATGAAAAACTGTTTTTT. It specifies CASSDGTGGNEKLFF.

This clonotype appeared many times. The V and J genes are TRBV10-3 and TRBJ1-5, with D perhaps matching TRBD1 (6 bases). Trimming removed 10 bases from V and 3 bases from J, with 22 bases in between. There are 16 residues in the CDR3. Germline V CDR1 and CDR2: ENHRY, SYGVKD. The CDR3: CATGQRQGSTNQPQHF. For the CDR3, the DNA is TGTGCCACCGGGCAGCGGCAGGGGTCGACCAATCAGCCCCAGCATTTT.

This clonotype was found a few times. The chain carries TRBV30 and TRBJ1-5; TRBD1 might be the D (6 bases). Trimming shortened V by 0 bases and J by 0 bases, and 9 bases separated the two germline ends. The germline gives CDR1 GTSNPN, CDR2 SVGIG (reference sequence). The CDR3 is 15 amino acids. The chain's CDR3 is CAWSVGQNSNQPQHF. The DNA for the CDR3 is TGTGCCTGGAGTGTAGGACAGAATAGCAATCAGCCCCAGCATTTT.

Only one count was recorded for this clonotype. A read error may explain this, as a much larger clone is one base away. The gene calls are TRBV18 and TRBJ2-1, with D possibly being TRBD1 (6 bases). The CDR3 has 14 residues. V lost 6 bases, J lost 12 bases, and 21 bases lay in between. CDR1 KGHSH and CDR2 LQKENI come from the germline V gene. The CDR3 DNA reads TGTGCCAGCTCCCCCAGGGGAGCGTCCGATGCGCAGTTCTTC. It codes for CASSPRGASDAQFF.

V gene TRBV4-2 combines with J gene TRBJ2-7; 10 bases line up with TRBD2. Trimming removed 1 base from V and 3 bases from J; junction bases left unmatched: 18. The CDR3 is made up of 20 amino acids. Germline V lookup: CDR1 LGHNA, CDR2 YNFKEQ. CDR3 in DNA: TGTGCCAGCAGCCAAGGGAGAATCAATTTTCTAGCGGGGGATGACTACGAGCAGTACTTC. Translation gives CASSQGRINFLAGDDYEQYF.

This clonotype was counted ten times or more. The chain is built from TRBV7-2 and TRBJ1-2; no clear D. Germline assignment: CDR1 SGHTA and CDR2 FQGNSA. V was cut by 1 base and J by 4 bases, with 7 bases left in between. CDR3 length equals 13 residues. The CDR3 DNA reads TGTGCCAGCAGCTTAGATTCAGCCTATGGCTACACCTTC. Its protein is CASSLDSAYGYTF.

This clonotype has only a few counts. This rearrangement joins TRBV12-3 or TRBV12-4 to TRBJ1-6; D is undetermined. CDR3 length equals 16 residues. With 4 bases removed from V and 0 bases from J, the gap between germline ends came to 10 bases. The DNA for the CDR3 is TGTGCCAGCAGTTCCGGTGGGAGCTCCTATAATTCACCCCTCCACTTT. Its translation is CASSSGGSSYNSPLHF.

This clonotype was detected ten times or more. This chain joins TRBV12-3 or TRBV12-4 and TRBJ2-3, with TRBD1 matching over 7 bases. This CDR3 has 15 amino acids. Trimming took 3 bases from V and 4 from J; bases not matched to a gene: 7. The CDR3 is CASSFRGGDADTQYF. In DNA, the CDR3 is TGTGCCAGCAGTTTTCGAGGGGGCGACGCAGATACGCAGTATTTT.

This clonotype was recorded only once. The CDR3 spells CASSSSGGACDEQFF. CDR3 coding DNA: TGTGCCAGCAGTTCTAGCGGGGGGGCCTGTGATGAGCAGTTCTTC. The chain is built from TRBV6-5 and TRBJ2-1; TRBD2 matches at 12 bases. The germline V gene encodes CDR1 MNHEY and CDR2 SVGAGI. The V segment lost 4 bases and the J segment 8 bases; nucleotides outside the gene matches: 6. This CDR3 is 15 amino acids long.

This clonotype was seen repeatedly, ten times or more. This rearrangement joins TRBV15 to TRBJ2-7, with D perhaps TRBD1 (6 bases). The CDR3 extends over 15 amino acids. V was clipped by 0 bases and J by 0 bases, with 9 bases between them. Germline CDR1 is LNHNV and CDR2 is YYDKDF (reference sequence). CDR3 in amino acids: CATSRDPGVSYEQYF. CDR3 sequence (DNA): TGTGCCACCAGCAGAGATCCAGGGGTCTCCTACGAGCAGTACTTC.

Only a few counts were recorded for this clonotype. DNA for the CDR3: TGCAGTGCTACACAGGGGGGGAACACCGGGGAGCTGTTTTTT. Translated, it gives CSATQGGNTGELFF. This sequence joins TRBV20-1 and TRBJ2-2, with 8 bases aligning to TRBD1. V dropped 4 bases and J dropped 1; count of bases not matched to a gene: 2. The CDR3 has 14 amino acids. The germline V gene encodes CDR1 DFQATT and CDR2 SNEGSKA (reference sequence).

This clonotype showed up many times. This sequence joins TRBV7-2 and TRBJ2-7; no clear D. The CDR3 has 12 residues. Germline values: CDR1 SGHTA, CDR2 FQGNSA. V shed 4 bases and J shed 3 bases, with 7 bases lying between them. The chain's CDR3 is CASSSTGYEQYV. Here the CDR3 DNA reads TGTGCCAGCAGCTCCACGGGCTACGAGCAGTACGTC.

This clonotype was found a few times. The chain couples TRBV19 to TRBJ2-5; 7 nucleotides line up with TRBD1. Germline V CDR1 and CDR2: LNHDA, SQIVND (reference sequence). The CDR3 loop spans 13 amino acids. V dropped 6 bases and J dropped 1; count of bases not matched to a gene: 2. The CDR3 nucleotides read TGTGCCAGTAGCGGACAGGCCCAAGAGACCCAGTACTTC. Protein sequence: CASSGQAQETQYF.

This clonotype showed up just a few times. V usage is TRBV10-3 and J usage is TRBJ2-3; D not resolved. The CDR3 totals 10 residues. V was clipped by 3 bases and J by 8 bases, with 3 bases between them. Germline V gives CDR1 ENHRY, CDR2 SYGVKD. The CDR3 loop reads CAISDSTQYF. The CDR3 DNA sequence: TGTGCCATCAGTGACAGTACGCAGTATTTT.

At least ten counts were recorded for this clonotype. This chain joins TRBV20-1 and TRBJ2-7; 9 nucleotides agree with TRBD1. Trimming at V came to 1 base and at J to 5 bases, leaving 15 bases not matched to a gene. Germline CDR1 DFQATT, CDR2 SNEGSKA (reference sequence). The CDR3 extends over 17 amino acids. The CDR3, as DNA: TGCAGTGCTAGAGGAGGAGTAGCCGGACAGGGGCTCGACGAGCAGTACTTC. Its translation: CSARGGVAGQGLDEQYF.

The V and J genes are TRBV19 and TRBJ1-5; TRBD1 matches 9 bases. CDR1 and CDR2 from the germline V gene are LNHDA and SQIVND (reference sequence). V trimming: 5 bases; J trimming: 2 bases; junction bases outside the gene matches: 10. The CDR3 contains 17 residues. CDR3 DNA: TGTGCCAGTAGTCTCGACAGGGGGGCCGTGGGCAATCAGCCCCAGCATTTT. Its protein product is CASSLDRGAVGNQPQHF.